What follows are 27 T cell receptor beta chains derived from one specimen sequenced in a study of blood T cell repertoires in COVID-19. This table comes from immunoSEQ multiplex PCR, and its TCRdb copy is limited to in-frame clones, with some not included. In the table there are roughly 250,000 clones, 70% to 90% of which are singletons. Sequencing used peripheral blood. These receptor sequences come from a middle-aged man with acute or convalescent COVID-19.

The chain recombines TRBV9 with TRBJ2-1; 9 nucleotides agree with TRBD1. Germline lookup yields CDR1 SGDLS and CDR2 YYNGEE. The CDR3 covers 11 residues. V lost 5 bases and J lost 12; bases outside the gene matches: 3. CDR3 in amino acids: CASRGQGRQFF. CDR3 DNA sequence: TGTGCCAGCAGGGGACAGGGAAGGCAGTTCTTC.

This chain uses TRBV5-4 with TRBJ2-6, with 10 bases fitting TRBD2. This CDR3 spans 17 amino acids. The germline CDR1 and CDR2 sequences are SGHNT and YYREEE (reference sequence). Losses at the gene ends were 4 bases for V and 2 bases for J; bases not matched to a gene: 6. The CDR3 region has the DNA TGTGCCAGCAGCCTACCTAGCGGGGGTCCTGGGGCCAACGTCCTGACTTTC. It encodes CASSLPSGGPGANVLTF.

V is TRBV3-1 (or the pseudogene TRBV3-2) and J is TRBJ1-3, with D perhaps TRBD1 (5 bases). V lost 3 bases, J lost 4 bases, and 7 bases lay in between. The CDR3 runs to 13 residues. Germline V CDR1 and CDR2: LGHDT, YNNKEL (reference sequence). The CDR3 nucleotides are TGTGCCAGCAGCCAGAACAGGGGAAACACCATATATTTT. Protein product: CASSQNRGNTIYF.

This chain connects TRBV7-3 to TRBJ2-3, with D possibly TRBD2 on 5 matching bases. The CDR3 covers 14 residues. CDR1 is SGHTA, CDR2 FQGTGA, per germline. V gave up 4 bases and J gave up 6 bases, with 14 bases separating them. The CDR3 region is CASSSRGSWDTQYF. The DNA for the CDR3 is TGTGCCAGCAGCTCCCGGGGTTCTTGGGATACGCAGTATTTT.

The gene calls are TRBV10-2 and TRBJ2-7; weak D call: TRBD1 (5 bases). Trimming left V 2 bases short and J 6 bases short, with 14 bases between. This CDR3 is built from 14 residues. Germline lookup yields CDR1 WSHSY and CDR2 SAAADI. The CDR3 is CASSEGQIRAEQYF. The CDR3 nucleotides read TGCGCCAGCAGTGAGGGACAAATACGTGCCGAGCAGTACTTC.

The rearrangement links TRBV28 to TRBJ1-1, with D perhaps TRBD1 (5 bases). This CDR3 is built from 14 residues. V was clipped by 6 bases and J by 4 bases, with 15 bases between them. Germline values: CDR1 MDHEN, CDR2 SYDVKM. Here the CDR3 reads CASRGASHSTEAFF. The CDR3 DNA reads TGTGCCAGCAGAGGGGCTTCTCATAGCACTGAAGCTTTCTTT.

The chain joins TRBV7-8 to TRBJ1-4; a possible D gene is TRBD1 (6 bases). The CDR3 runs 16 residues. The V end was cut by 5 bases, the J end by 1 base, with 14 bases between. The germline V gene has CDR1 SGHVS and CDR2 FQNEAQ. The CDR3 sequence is CASSRGQSRTNEKLFF. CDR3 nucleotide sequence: TGTGCCAGCAGCCGAGGACAGAGTAGAACTAATGAAAAACTGTTTTTT. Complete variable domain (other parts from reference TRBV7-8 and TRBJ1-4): GAGVSQSPRYKVAKRGQDVALRCDPISGHVSLFWYQQALGQGPEFLTYFQNEAQLDKSGLPSDRFFAERPEGSVSTLKIQRTQQEDSAVYLCASSRGQSRTNEKLFFGSGTQLSVL.

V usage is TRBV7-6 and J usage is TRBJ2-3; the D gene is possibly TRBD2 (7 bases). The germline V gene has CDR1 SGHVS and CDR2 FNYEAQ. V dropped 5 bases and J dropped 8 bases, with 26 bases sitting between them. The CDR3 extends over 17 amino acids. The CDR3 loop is CASSANLGAGADATQYF. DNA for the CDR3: TGTGCCAGCAGCGCCAACCTAGGGGCGGGGGCAGACGCTACGCAGTATTTT.

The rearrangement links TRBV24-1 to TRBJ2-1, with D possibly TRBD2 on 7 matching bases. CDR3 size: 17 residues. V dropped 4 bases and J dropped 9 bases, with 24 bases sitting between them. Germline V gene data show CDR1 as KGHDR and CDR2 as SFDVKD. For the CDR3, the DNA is TGTGCCACCAGTGAGAGCCGCGGGGGCGCTAAAGACACTGAGCAGTTCTTC. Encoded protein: CATSESRGGAKDTEQFF.

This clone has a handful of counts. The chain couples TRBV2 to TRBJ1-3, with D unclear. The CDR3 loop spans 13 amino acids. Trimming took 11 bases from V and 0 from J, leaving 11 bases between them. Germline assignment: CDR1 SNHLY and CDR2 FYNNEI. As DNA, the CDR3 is TGTGCCGGCGGGATTAGCTCTGGAAACACCATATATTTT. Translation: CAGGISSGNTIYF.

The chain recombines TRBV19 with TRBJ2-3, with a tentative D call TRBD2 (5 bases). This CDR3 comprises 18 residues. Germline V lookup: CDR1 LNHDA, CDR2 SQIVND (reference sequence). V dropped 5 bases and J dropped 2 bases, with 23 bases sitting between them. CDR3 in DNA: TGTGCCAGTAGTGTCCGAATCCATCCCGGGGTTCTCACAGATACGCAGTATTTT. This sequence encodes CASSVRIHPGVLTDTQYF.

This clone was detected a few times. The CDR3 here is CASSVAGEGAYGYTF. DNA of the CDR3: TGTGCCAGCAGCGTGGCAGGGGAAGGGGCCTATGGCTACACCTTC. The chain employs TRBV9 and TRBJ1-2, with D possibly matching TRBD1 (6 bases). This CDR3 has 15 residues. Germline V gives CDR1 SGDLS, CDR2 YYNGEE. The ends were cut back, 2 bases at V and 4 bases at J, with 15 bases in the middle.

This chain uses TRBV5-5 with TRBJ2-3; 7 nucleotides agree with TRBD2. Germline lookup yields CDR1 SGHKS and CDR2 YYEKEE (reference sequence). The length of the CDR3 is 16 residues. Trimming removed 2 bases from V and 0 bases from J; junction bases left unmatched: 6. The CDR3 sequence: CASSLAGTLSTDTQYF. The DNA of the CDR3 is TGTGCCAGCAGCTTAGCGGGGACGTTAAGCACAGATACGCAGTATTTT.

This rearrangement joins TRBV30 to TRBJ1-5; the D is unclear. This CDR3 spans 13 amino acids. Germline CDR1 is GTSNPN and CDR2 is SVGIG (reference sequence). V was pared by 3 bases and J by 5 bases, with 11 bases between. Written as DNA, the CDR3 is TGTGCCTGGAGCAGGAGGACGGATCAGCCCCAGCATTTT. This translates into CAWSRRTDQPQHF.

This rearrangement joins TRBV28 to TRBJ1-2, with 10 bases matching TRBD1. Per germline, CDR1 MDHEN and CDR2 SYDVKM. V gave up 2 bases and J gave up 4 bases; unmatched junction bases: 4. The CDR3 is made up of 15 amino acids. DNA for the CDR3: TGTGCCAGCAGTTTAGACAGGGGGCGAGTCTATGGCTACACCTTC. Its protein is CASSLDRGRVYGYTF.

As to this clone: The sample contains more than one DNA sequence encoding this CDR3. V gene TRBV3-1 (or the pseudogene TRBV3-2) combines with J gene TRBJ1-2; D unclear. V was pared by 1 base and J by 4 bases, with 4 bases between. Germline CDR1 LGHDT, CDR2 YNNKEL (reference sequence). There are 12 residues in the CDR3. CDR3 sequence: CASSQVSYGYTF. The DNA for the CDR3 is TGTGCCAGCAGCCAAGTGAGCTATGGCTACACCTTC.

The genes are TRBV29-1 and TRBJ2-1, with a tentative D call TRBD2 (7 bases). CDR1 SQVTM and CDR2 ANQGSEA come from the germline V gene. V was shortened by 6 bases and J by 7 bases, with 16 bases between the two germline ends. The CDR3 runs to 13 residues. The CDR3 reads CSVWGGEKNEQFF. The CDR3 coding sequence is TGCAGCGTGTGGGGGGGCGAAAAAAATGAGCAGTTCTTC.

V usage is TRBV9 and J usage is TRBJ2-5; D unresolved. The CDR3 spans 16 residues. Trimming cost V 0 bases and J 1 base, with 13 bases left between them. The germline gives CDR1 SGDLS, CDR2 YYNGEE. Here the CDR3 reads CASSVGLTNLQETQYF. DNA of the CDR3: TGTGCCAGCAGCGTAGGTTTGACAAACCTCCAAGAGACCCAGTACTTC.

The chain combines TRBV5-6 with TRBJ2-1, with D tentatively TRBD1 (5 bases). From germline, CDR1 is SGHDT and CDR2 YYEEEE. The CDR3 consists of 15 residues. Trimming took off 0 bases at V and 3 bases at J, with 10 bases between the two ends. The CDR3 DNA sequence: TGTGCCAGCAGCTTGGGGACAAACCTCTACAATGAGCAGTTCTTC. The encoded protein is CASSLGTNLYNEQFF.

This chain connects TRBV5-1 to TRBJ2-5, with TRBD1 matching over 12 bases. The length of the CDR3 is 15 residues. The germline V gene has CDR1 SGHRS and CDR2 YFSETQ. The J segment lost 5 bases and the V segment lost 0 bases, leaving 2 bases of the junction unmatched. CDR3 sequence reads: CASSLGDRGQETQYF. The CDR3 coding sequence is TGCGCCAGCAGCTTGGGGGACAGGGGGCAGGAGACCCAGTACTTC.

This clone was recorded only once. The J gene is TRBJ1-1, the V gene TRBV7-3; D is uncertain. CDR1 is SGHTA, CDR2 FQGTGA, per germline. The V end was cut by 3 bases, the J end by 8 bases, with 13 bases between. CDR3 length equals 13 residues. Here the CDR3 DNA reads TGTGCCAGCAGCTTGGCAGGTTCCCAGGAAGCTTTCTTT. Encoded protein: CASSLAGSQEAFF.

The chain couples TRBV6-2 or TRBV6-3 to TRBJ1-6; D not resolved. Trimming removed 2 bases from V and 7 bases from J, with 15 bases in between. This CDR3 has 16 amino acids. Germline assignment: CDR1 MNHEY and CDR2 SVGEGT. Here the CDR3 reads CASSYLGKTNNSPLHF. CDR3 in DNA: TGTGCCAGCAGTTACCTCGGGAAGACGAACAATTCACCCCTCCACTTT.

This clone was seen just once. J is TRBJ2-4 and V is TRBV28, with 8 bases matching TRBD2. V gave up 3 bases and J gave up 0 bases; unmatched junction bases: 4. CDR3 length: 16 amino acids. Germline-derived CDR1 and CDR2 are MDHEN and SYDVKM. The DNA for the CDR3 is TGTGCCAGCAGTTTGGCGGGGGGCCTAGCCAAAAACATTCAGTACTTC. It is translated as CASSLAGGLAKNIQYF.

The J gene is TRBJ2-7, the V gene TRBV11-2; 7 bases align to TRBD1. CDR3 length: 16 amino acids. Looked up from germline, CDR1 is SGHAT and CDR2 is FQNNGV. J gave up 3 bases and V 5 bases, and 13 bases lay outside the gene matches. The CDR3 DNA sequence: TGTGCCAGCAGCCCAACCGCCGGGACAGCATACTACGAGCAGTACTTC. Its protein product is CASSPTAGTAYYEQYF.

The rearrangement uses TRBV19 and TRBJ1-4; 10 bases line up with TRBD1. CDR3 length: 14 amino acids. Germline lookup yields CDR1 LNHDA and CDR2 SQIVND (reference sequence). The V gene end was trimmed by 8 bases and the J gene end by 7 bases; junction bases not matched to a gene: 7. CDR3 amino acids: CASSDRGVTEKLFF. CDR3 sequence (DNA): TGTGCCAGTTCGGACAGGGGGGTTACTGAAAAACTGTTTTTT.

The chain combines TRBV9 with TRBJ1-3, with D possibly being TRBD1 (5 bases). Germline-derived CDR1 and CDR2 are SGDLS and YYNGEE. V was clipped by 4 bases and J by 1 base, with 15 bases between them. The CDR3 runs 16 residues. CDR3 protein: CASSTQGTRSGNTIYF. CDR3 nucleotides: TGTGCCAGCAGCACTCAGGGTACGCGTTCTGGAAACACCATATATTTT.

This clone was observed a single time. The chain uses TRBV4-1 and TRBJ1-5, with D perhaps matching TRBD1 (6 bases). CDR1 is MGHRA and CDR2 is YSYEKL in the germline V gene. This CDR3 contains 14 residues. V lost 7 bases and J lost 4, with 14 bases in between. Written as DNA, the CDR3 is TGCGCCAGCACGTACAGGGAAGGGAATCAGCCCCAGCATTTT. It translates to CASTYREGNQPQHF.